The 15 T cell receptor beta chains listed next were all sequenced from one sample in a study of cytomegalovirus exposure and HLA in healthy donors. The PCR used 60 Vbeta and 13 Jbeta primers. Sequencing was performed with immunoSEQ multiplex PCR; in TCRdb, only in-frame clones are kept and a portion is missing. The sample lists about 130,000 clones; 70% to 85% were seen once. Sequencing was carried out using PBMCs. Source of these receptors: a woman between 45 and 65 years old in good health and CMV-seronegative.

The V call is TRBV28, the J call TRBJ1-5, with D perhaps TRBD1 (6 bases). This CDR3 is 12 amino acids long. CDR1 is MDHEN, CDR2 SYDVKM, per germline. The germline V and J ends were trimmed by 3 bases and 15 bases, with 15 bases remaining between them. CDR3 bases: TGTGCCAGCAGTTTTTACGGACAGTTGGGGCATTTT. This sequence encodes CASSFYGQLGHF.

As concerns this clone: Other DNA variants within this sample encode the same CDR3. The chain has TRBV30 and TRBJ1-1; D might be TRBD1 (6 bases). The CDR3 is made up of 12 amino acids. Trimming took 2 bases from V and 5 from J, leaving 9 bases between them. CDR1 GTSNPN and CDR2 SVGIG come from the germline V gene (reference sequence). This CDR3 is CAWSQGWTEAFF. The CDR3 nucleotides are TGTGCCTGGAGTCAGGGGTGGACTGAAGCTTTCTTT.

The gene calls are TRBV4-1 and TRBJ1-4; the match to TRBD1 covers 9 bases. The CDR3 has 13 amino acids. V shed 7 bases and J 7 bases; nucleotides not matched to a gene: 4. In germline, CDR1 is MGHRA, CDR2 YSYEKL. Here the CDR3 reads CASMGQGLEKLFF. The CDR3 DNA sequence: TGCGCCAGCATGGGACAGGGTCTTGAAAAACTGTTTTTT.

The chain employs TRBV29-1 and TRBJ2-3; D might be TRBD1 (6 bases). Trimming shortened V by 5 bases and J by 1 base, and 13 bases separated the two germline ends. The length of the CDR3 is 14 residues. Germline CDR1 and CDR2: SQVTM and ANQGSEA. CDR3 sequence (DNA): TGCAGCGTTTCGGAAGGGGGAGGCACAGATACGCAGTATTTT. Translated: CSVSEGGGTDTQYF.

This chain links TRBV9 with TRBJ1-2; D is possibly TRBD1 (5 bases). This CDR3 comprises 16 residues. Trimming shortened V by 4 bases and J by 6 bases, and 22 bases separated the two germline ends. Per the germline V gene, CDR1 is SGDLS and CDR2 is YYNGEE. The DNA of the CDR3 is TGTGCCAGCAGCCCTGACGTTGGGGGGATCCGAAATGGCTACACCTTC. This codes for CASSPDVGGIRNGYTF.

This clone occurred a few times. The junction shows a germline mismatch at one end, possibly a read error. V is TRBV7-9 and J is TRBJ2-7; 9 bases fit TRBD1. The CDR3 has 14 residues. Germline V gives CDR1 SEHNR, CDR2 FQNEAQ (reference sequence). The CDR3 DNA reads TGTTCCAGCAGCTATGCCGGGACAGGGTACGAGCAGTACTTC. Its translation is CSSSYAGTGYEQYF.

The chain carries TRBV25-1 and TRBJ2-7; 7 nucleotides line up with TRBD1. J gave up 3 bases and V 6 bases, and 5 bases lay outside the gene matches. The CDR3 consists of 13 residues. CDR1 MGHDK and CDR2 SYGVNS come from the germline V gene. The CDR3: CASRQTGIYEQYF. DNA of the CDR3: TGTGCCAGCAGGCAGACAGGGATCTACGAGCAGTACTTC.

A few counts support this clone. V usage is TRBV7-9 and J usage is TRBJ1-1; unclear D gene. This CDR3 spans 15 amino acids. V was clipped by 4 bases and J by 0 bases, with 12 bases between them. CDR1 is SEHNR and CDR2 is FQNEAQ in the germline V gene (reference sequence). The CDR3 DNA reads TGTGCCAGCAGCTCTCCGGGAGCGATGAACACTGAAGCTTTCTTT. It yields the protein CASSSPGAMNTEAFF. Looking up the rest from reference TRBV7-9 and TRBJ1-1 gives the full variable domain: DTGVSQNPRHKITKRGQNVTFRCDPISEHNRLYWYRQTLGQGPEFLTYFQNEAQLEKSRLLSDRFSAERPKGSFSTLEIQRTEQGDSAMYLCASSSPGAMNTEAFFGQGTRLTVV.

This clone has a handful of counts. This chain uses TRBV6-4 with TRBJ2-3, with TRBD2 matching 10 bases. The CDR3 is 16 amino acids. J lost 0 bases, V lost 0 bases, and 0 bases had no gene match. Germline V gene lookup returns CDR1 MRHNA and CDR2 SNTAGT. This CDR3 is CASSDSTSGSTDTQYF. CDR3 in DNA: TGTGCCAGCAGTGACTCGACTAGCGGGAGCACAGATACGCAGTATTTT.

The V gene is TRBV28, the J gene TRBJ2-6, with 11 bases that match TRBD2. The V and J ends lost 3 bases and 4 bases, in that order; junction bases with no gene match: 8. The CDR3 has 18 residues. Per germline, CDR1 MDHEN and CDR2 SYDVKM. CDR3 sequence (DNA): TGTGCCAGCAGTTTTTTGACTAGCGGGACGAGGGGGGCCAACGTCCTGACTTTC. Its translation: CASSFLTSGTRGANVLTF.

This clone was observed a few times. The V gene is TRBV4-1, the J gene TRBJ2-2; a possible D gene is TRBD1 (6 bases). V was shortened by 2 bases and J by 9 bases, with 10 bases between the two germline ends. CDR1 is MGHRA, CDR2 YSYEKL, per germline. This CDR3 has 13 amino acids. The CDR3 nucleotides read TGCGCCAGCAGCCAAACTACAGGGCGGGAGCTGTTTTTT. Encoded protein: CASSQTTGRELFF.

CDR3 nucleotide sequence: TGTGCCAGCAGTGTTACGGTGAACACTGAAGCTTTCTTT. This translates into CASSVTVNTEAFF. V is TRBV25-1 and J is TRBJ1-1; the D is unclear. Trimming took 4 bases from V and 0 from J, leaving 6 bases between them. CDR1 and CDR2 (germline): MGHDK, SYGVNS. The CDR3 consists of 13 residues.

V is TRBV5-4 and J is TRBJ2-7, with 11 bases lining up with TRBD2. CDR1 is SGHNT and CDR2 is YYREEE in the germline V gene (reference sequence). V lost 3 bases and J lost 7; bases outside the gene matches: 9. The CDR3 is 15 residues long. The CDR3 loop is CASSSPTSGTGEQYF. The CDR3 DNA is TGTGCCAGCAGCTCCCCGACTAGCGGGACCGGGGAGCAGTACTTC.

This chain links TRBV28 with TRBJ2-7, with 8 bases matching TRBD2. Germline-derived CDR1 and CDR2 are MDHEN and SYDVKM. The CDR3 runs 13 residues. Unmatched junction bases numbered 2, after V lost 3 bases and J lost 4 bases. CDR3 sequence (DNA): TGTGCCAGCAGTTTCCGCGGGGGGTACGAGCAGTACTTC. Amino acid sequence: CASSFRGGYEQYF. Supplemented by reference TRBV28 and TRBJ2-7, the full variable domain reads DVKVTQSSRYLVKRTGEKVFLECVQDMDHENMFWYRQDPGLGLRLIYFSYDVKMKEKGDIPEGYSVSREKKERFSLILESASTNQTSMYLCASSFRGGYEQYFGPGTRLTVT.

The rearrangement joins TRBV28 to TRBJ2-7, with TRBD1 matching 8 bases. With 5 bases clipped from V and 6 bases from J, the junction kept 12 bases outside the gene matches. Germline V gene lookup returns CDR1 MDHEN and CDR2 SYDVKM. The CDR3 runs to 15 residues. In DNA, the CDR3 is TGTGCCAGCAGTCCAGCCTACGGACAGGGCGGCGAGCAGTACTTC. Translation gives CASSPAYGQGGEQYF.